This T cell receptor beta chain was obtained from a study of identifying expanded T cells in peripheral blood (dated by TCRdb to 2018 to 2020). Background for the entire study: Technical replicates were generated by sequencing separate aliquots of the same genomic DNA pool, with four replicates compared pairwise. Study-wide conclusions, independent of this receptor: The beta-binomial model significantly reduced the number of clones called differentially abundant and the false-positive rate across all healthy-donor time intervals. The binomial model flagged approximately 1.2 differentially abundant clones between technical replicates, compared with about 17 over approximately two weeks and 18 to 20 over around 4 weeks. In all healthy donors, the variance in clone template counts between samples taken about 14 days apart rose significantly as total template count increased. The authors expected biological variance in healthy repertoires might increase further over much longer intervals such as months to years.

The CDR3, from cysteine to phenylalanine, totals 12 residues. The read is trimmed to its CDR3 DNA, 36 bases read in frame from base 1. Deletion took 5 bases off V and 6 bases off J, with a span of 11 bases between the germline ends. In the germline V gene (reference sequence), CDR1 corresponds to LNHDA and CDR2 to SQIVND. This clone was picked up one time. The specificity of this receptor is unknown. It has no much larger one-base neighbor in the sample; base qualities were not kept. During the collection period, no infections or other immune events were recorded for the healthy donors. To calibrate time-dependent variance in a beta-binomial model of T-cell clone differential abundance, blood repertoires from healthy donors were used as a training cohort. The training cohort comprised 10 or so healthy donors, 3 female and 7 male. The donors were between roughly 25 and 70 years old, with an average age of approximately 46 years. Whole blood from each healthy donor was obtained from a commercial supplier and was collected at three time points roughly 13 days apart. Genomic DNA was extracted from unsorted whole blood for immunosequencing.

TCRbeta CDR3 regions were profiled by bias-controlled multiplex PCR amplification of genomic DNA with the immunoSEQ Assay. In the paper's pipeline: The absolute abundance of each unique TCRbeta CDR3 region was quantified after sequences were collapsed and filtered. Differential abundance was tested with two models: a binomial (Fisher-equivalent) model and a beta-binomial model that adds time-dependent variance fitted from healthy donors. Clones with fewer than 5 combined templates were removed, and a clone was called differentially abundant if the clone's Benjamini-Hochberg FDR was below 0.01. Using the form v = (b*log(k)+a)^2, the beta-binomial variance was modeled as a function of the total template count across the two samples. Held by TCRdb, this immuneACCESS table contains in-frame sequences only and omits some clones. Under half of the omission traces to an unresolved V gene where checked; the cause of the rest is unknown. D and trimming come from the DNA, and the V and J calls and clone size come from that table. This sample is represented by tens of thousands of clones; roughly 84% of them were singletons. Of the sample, about 20% falls within the top ten clones.

What was sequenced was blood. Here the chain combines TRBV19 and TRBJ2-7; the D segment is perhaps TRBD1 or TRBD2, each sharing 5 matched bases. This receptor was obtained from a person between 18 and 69 years old in good health. The CDR3 protein is CASSLIGTEQYF. At the DNA level, the sequence is TGTGCCAGTAGTTTGATCGGGACCGAGCAGTACTTC.